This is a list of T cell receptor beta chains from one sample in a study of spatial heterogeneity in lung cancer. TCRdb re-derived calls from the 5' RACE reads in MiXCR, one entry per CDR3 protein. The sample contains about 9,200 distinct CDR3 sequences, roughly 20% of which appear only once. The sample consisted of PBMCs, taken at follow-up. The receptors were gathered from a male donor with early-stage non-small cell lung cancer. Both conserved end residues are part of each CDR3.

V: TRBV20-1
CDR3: CSARNQEARQETQYF

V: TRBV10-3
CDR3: CAIRPSGGYGTQYF

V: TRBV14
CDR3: CASSLYNEQFF

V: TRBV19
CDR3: CASSMRPGGRSNIQYF

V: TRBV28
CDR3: CALVGAGGTSGDTQYF

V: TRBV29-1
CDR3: CSVVDNTDTQYF

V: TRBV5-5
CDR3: CASSNRLAGDIDTQYF

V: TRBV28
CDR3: CASSLPAAETQYF

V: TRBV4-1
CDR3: CASSQFRTGLYEQYF

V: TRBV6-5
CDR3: CASTSEEPRGTQYF

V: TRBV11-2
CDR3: CASSSYSGTYNEQFF

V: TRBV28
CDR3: CASSSRGTDAASGIQETQYF

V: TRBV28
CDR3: CASSLLSHTGELFF

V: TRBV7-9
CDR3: CASSFPDRGYIQYF

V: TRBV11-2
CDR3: CASSFEQNTGELFF

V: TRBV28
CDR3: CASSPISGLAGSSGANVLTF

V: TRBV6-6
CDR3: CASSYGGGAETQYF

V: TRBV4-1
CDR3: CASESPERNEKLFF

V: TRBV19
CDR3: CASSGVNTEAFF

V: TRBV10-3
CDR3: CAISETHSGANVLTF

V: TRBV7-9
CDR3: CASTFTRGPRGELFF

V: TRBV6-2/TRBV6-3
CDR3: CASIPETANTGELFF

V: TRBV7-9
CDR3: CASSRTSGGPDTQYF

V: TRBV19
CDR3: CASSIDASGNQPQHF

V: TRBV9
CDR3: CASSAPPGLAGGPFDEQFF

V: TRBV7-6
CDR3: CASSLGDNFYEQYF

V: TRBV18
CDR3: CASSPGGNGETQYF

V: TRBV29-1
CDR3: CSAGGILETQYF

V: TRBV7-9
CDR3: CASSLGTGEAFF

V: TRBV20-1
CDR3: CSARDWPGVAKNIQYF

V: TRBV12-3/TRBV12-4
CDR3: CASSLPRGWRTNTGELFF

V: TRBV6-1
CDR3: CASTLGQAGETQYF

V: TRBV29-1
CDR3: CSGQGATEAFF

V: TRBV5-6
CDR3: CASSLSTDQPQHF

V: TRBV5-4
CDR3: CASTSGAAGVYGYTF